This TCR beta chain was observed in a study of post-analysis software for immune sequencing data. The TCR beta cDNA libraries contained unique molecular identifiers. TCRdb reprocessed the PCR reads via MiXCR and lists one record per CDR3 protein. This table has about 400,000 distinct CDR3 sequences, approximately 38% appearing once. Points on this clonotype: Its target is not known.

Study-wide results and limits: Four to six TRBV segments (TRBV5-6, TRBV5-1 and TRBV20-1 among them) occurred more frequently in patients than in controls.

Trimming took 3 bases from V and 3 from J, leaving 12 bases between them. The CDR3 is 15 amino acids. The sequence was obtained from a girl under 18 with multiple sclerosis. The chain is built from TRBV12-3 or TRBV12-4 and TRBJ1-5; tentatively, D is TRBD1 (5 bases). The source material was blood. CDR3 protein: CASSLWRGFNQPQHF. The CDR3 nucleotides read TGTGCCAGCAGTTTGTGGAGGGGTTTCAATCAGCCCCAGCATTTT.